The clone carrying this T cell receptor (beta chain) was counted at least ten times. Reasons for excluding patients were uncontrolled infection, other autoimmune disease, pregnancy or lactation. The data stem from a study of T cells in Graves' hyperthyroidism and ophthalmopathy. Researchers amplified the TCR beta CDR3 regions from RNA transcripts. HTBI primers drove first-round RT-PCR of the TCR CDR3. TCRdb independently ran MiXCR on the multiplex PCR reads; one entry per CDR3 protein. The table shows around 200,000 distinct CDR3 sequences, with around 20% occurring only once. This TCR derives from a man aged 35-49 years with Graves' hyperthyroidism. The specimen sequenced was blood.

The CDR3, as DNA: TGTGCCAGCTCACCACGAGACGTCTACGAGCAGTACTTC. Amino acids: CASSPRDVYEQYF. The gene calls are TRBV18 and TRBJ2-7; D unresolved. There are 13 residues in the CDR3. Germline lookup yields CDR1 KGHSH and CDR2 LQKENI. Trimming pared 1 base from V and 3 bases from J, leaving 7 bases between.